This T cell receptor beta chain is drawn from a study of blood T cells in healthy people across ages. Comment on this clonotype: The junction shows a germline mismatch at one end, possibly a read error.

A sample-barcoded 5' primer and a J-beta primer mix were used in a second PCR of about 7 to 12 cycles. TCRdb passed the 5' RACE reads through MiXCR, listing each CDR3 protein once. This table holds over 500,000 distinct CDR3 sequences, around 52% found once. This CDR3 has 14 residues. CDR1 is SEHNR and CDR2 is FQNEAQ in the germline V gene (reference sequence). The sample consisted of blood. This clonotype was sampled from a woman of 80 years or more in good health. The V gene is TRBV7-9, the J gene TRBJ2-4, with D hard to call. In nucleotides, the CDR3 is TGTACCAGCAACTCCTCGATAGCCAAAAACATTCAGTACTTC. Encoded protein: CTSNSSIAKNIQYF.